These 9 T cell receptor beta chains were sequenced from one sample in a study of T cells in Graves' hyperthyroidism and ophthalmopathy. Researchers took RNA transcripts and amplified the TCR beta CDR3 regions from them. Using the HTBI primer set, a first-round RT-PCR was run on the TCR CDR3. TCRdb fed the multiplex PCR reads into MiXCR, producing one record per CDR3 protein. The top ten hold less than 65% of the sample, which has around 500,000 distinct CDR3 sequences, around a fifth seen once. The material sequenced was blood. Receptors were obtained from a woman aged 65 to 85 with Graves' ophthalmopathy.

The chain combines TRBV19 with TRBJ1-2; TRBD1 matches 11 bases. After removal of 3 bases from V and 4 bases from J, the junction contained 4 bases not matched to a gene. Per germline, CDR1 LNHDA and CDR2 SQIVND (reference sequence). This CDR3 has 15 residues. The chain's CDR3 is CASSILGTGGYGYTF. CDR3 bases: TGTGCCAGTAGTATCCTTGGGACAGGGGGCTATGGCTACACCTTC.

This sequence joins TRBV2 and TRBJ2-1; possible D gene TRBD2, 5 bases. V lost 4 bases and J 3 bases, leaving 10 bases between the germline ends. The CDR3 is made up of 14 amino acids. The germline V gene has CDR1 SNHLY and CDR2 FYNNEI. The CDR3 region is CASSGKTIYNEQFF. The CDR3 bases are TGTGCCAGCAGTGGGAAGACTATCTACAATGAGCAGTTCTTC.

On this clonotype: This may stem from a read error, because a much larger clone lies one nucleotide away. The rearrangement uses TRBV12-3 or TRBV12-4 and TRBJ2-5, with TRBD1 matching 11 bases. This CDR3 is built from 15 residues. The junction had 10 bases not matched to a gene; V was cut back by 6 bases and J by 7 bases. CDR3 DNA: TGTGCCAGCAGACCACCGGGACAGGGGGGAGGGACCCAGTACTTC. Protein: CASRPPGQGGGTQYF.

This clonotype was detected only a few times. Here the CDR3 reads CASSQDGRGFYNEQFF. CDR3 DNA: TGTGCCAGCAGCCAAGACGGGAGAGGTTTCTACAATGAGCAGTTCTTC. The rearrangement joins TRBV3-1 to TRBJ2-1; tentative D call: TRBD2 (6 bases). In germline, CDR1 is LGHDT, CDR2 YNNKEL (reference sequence). The CDR3 spans 16 residues. Trimming left V 0 bases short and J 3 bases short, with 12 bases between.

About this clonotype: A much more abundant neighbour one base away suggests this may be a read error. Because the CDR3 is missing its conserved closing phenylalanine or tryptophan, this is likely a read error. This rearrangement joins TRBV18 to TRBJ2-3; TRBD2 matches at 7 bases. Losses at the gene ends were 8 bases for V and 0 bases for J; bases not matched to a gene: 2. The CDR3 is made up of 13 amino acids. Germline CDR1 is KGHSH and CDR2 is LQKENI. The CDR3 DNA follows: TGTGCCAGCCTAGCGGCAAGCACAGATACGCAGTATCTT. Encoded protein: CASLAASTDTQYL.

In this sample, this clonotype turned up many times. V is TRBV12-3 or TRBV12-4 and J is TRBJ2-1; no clear D gene. The CDR3 contains 12 residues. The ends were cut back, 8 bases at V and 7 bases at J, with 12 bases in the middle. CDR3 loop: CASQRATNEQFF. The CDR3, as DNA: TGTGCCAGCCAACGGGCTACGAATGAGCAGTTCTTC.

The table lists this clonotype with many counts. This sequence joins TRBV6-2 or TRBV6-3 and TRBJ1-2; 8 bases align to TRBD1. This CDR3 has 18 residues. V shed 4 bases and J 2 bases; nucleotides not matched to a gene: 15. Germline CDR1 MNHEY, CDR2 SVGEGT. CDR3 in amino acids: CASSFRRTGRLGNYGYTF. CDR3 nucleotides: TGTGCCAGCAGTTTCCGCCGGACAGGGCGATTAGGGAACTATGGCTACACCTTC.

The V and J genes are TRBV20-1 and TRBJ2-7; 7 bases are shared with TRBD2. The CDR3 extends over 20 amino acids. Germline V lookup: CDR1 DFQATT, CDR2 SNEGSKA (reference sequence). This chain's CDR3 is CISPRGLAEERIAESYEQYF. CDR3 sequence (DNA): TGCATTTCCCCAAGGGGTCTAGCGGAAGAGAGGATCGCAGAATCCTACGAGCAGTACTTC.

This clonotype was recorded a few times. V gene TRBV29-1 combines with J gene TRBJ1-5; 8 bases line up with TRBD1. The germline V gene has CDR1 SQVTM and CDR2 ANQGSEA. Unmatched junction bases numbered 10, after V lost 6 bases and J lost 6 bases. The CDR3 loop spans 14 amino acids. As DNA, the CDR3 is TGCAGCGTGGCACAGGGGGGGGTAGGTCAGCCCCAGCATTTT. It specifies CSVAQGGVGQPQHF. Supplemented by reference TRBV29-1 and TRBJ1-5, the full variable domain reads SAVISQKPSRDICQRGTSLTIQCQVDSQVTMMFWYRQQPGQSLTLIATANQGSEATYESGFVIDKFPISRPNLTFSTLTVSNMSPEDSSIYLCSVAQGGVGQPQHFGDGTRLSIL.